Following are 21 T cell receptor beta chains from one sample sequenced in a study of blood T cell repertoires in COVID-19. Data came from immunoSEQ multiplex PCR; TCRdb stores just in-frame clones and leaves some out. Found here are about 54,000 clones, about nine tenths of them singletons; the top ten hold 8.5%. The material sequenced was peripheral blood. These receptors were taken from a man in his sixties with active COVID-19.

The gene calls are TRBV23-1 and TRBJ2-6, with D tentatively TRBD1 (6 bases). TRBV23-1 is an ORF, with its function uncertain. Deletions cut 1 base from V and 3 bases from J, with 16 bases between. The CDR3 spans 18 residues. CDR3 sequence: CASSQCLNRDGGANVLTF. As DNA, the CDR3 is TGCGCCAGCAGTCAATGTCTAAACAGGGACGGTGGGGCCAACGTCCTGACTTTC.

This clone came up a few times. V usage is TRBV6-5 and J usage is TRBJ2-7, with D possibly being TRBD2 (5 bases). Germline V gene data show CDR1 as MNHEY and CDR2 as SVGAGI. This CDR3 is 15 amino acids long. Trimming took 4 bases from V and 2 from J, leaving 15 bases between them. The DNA for the CDR3 is TGTGCCAGCAGTTTATCGCCATCCGGGACCTACGAGCAGTACTTC. Its translation: CASSLSPSGTYEQYF.

The chain joins TRBV19 to TRBJ2-1; weak D call: TRBD1 (6 bases). Trimming took off 6 bases at V and 6 bases at J, with 12 bases between the two ends. This CDR3 has 13 amino acids. Looked up from germline, CDR1 is LNHDA and CDR2 is SQIVND (reference sequence). As DNA, the CDR3 is TGTGCCAGTAGGATAAGGGGGTCCAATGAGCAGTTCTTC. This encodes CASRIRGSNEQFF.

This chain links TRBV7-2 with TRBJ2-1; no clear D. This CDR3 has 15 residues. Trimming stripped 4 bases from V and 0 bases from J, with 10 bases between. Germline V lookup: CDR1 SGHTA, CDR2 FQGNSA. Here the CDR3 DNA reads TGTGCCAGCAGCTCCCGGTCTACCTCCTACAATGAGCAGTTCTTC. Residues: CASSSRSTSYNEQFF.

This chain connects TRBV28 to TRBJ2-5, with D perhaps matching TRBD2 (5 bases). Germline assignment: CDR1 MDHEN and CDR2 SYDVKM. V was pared by 1 base and J by 1 base, with 10 bases between. The CDR3 extends over 15 amino acids. The CDR3 DNA follows: TGTGCCAGCAGTTTATTGGGAGTATCCCAAGAGACCCAGTACTTC. Translating it yields CASSLLGVSQETQYF.

This clone came up a few times. The chain couples TRBV5-5 to TRBJ1-5; D is unclear. Per germline, CDR1 SGHKS and CDR2 YYEKEE (reference sequence). The CDR3 length is 15 residues. The V gene lost 0 bases and the J gene lost 2 bases, with 9 bases spanning the gap. The CDR3 DNA is TGTGCCAGCAGCTTGGTTCCTCAGGGCAATCAGCCCCAGCATTTT. Encoded protein: CASSLVPQGNQPQHF.

This sequence joins TRBV19 and TRBJ2-7; D gene ambiguous. CDR3 length equals 13 residues. Trimming cost V 7 bases and J 0 bases, with 10 bases left between them. Germline-derived CDR1 and CDR2 are LNHDA and SQIVND (reference sequence). The CDR3 region has the DNA TGTGCCAGTACCCCGGGTTACTCCTACGAGCAGTACTTC. It encodes CASTPGYSYEQYF.

The chain has TRBV5-1 and TRBJ2-1; TRBD2 matches at 7 bases. The V gene end was trimmed by 1 base and the J gene end by 6 bases; junction bases not matched to a gene: 7. The CDR3 runs 15 residues. The germline V gene encodes CDR1 SGHRS and CDR2 YFSETQ. The CDR3 loop reads CASSLWAGAPNEQFF. DNA of the CDR3: TGCGCCAGCAGCTTGTGGGCGGGAGCCCCCAATGAGCAGTTCTTC.

This chain connects TRBV27 to TRBJ2-2; no reliable D call. V lost 5 bases to trimming and J lost 1 base, with 11 bases between them. Germline V lookup: CDR1 MNHEY, CDR2 SMNVEV (reference sequence). The CDR3 is 15 residues long. CDR3 nucleotide sequence: TGTGCCAGCAGTCCCCTCTTGCGGAACACCGGGGAGCTGTTTTTT. This sequence encodes CASSPLLRNTGELFF.

This clone has more than one count but fewer than ten. The chain joins TRBV30 to TRBJ2-3; TRBD2 matches 9 bases. There are 15 residues in the CDR3. Germline CDR1 and CDR2: GTSNPN and SVGIG (reference sequence). After removal of 4 bases from V and 0 bases from J, the junction contained 5 bases not matched to a gene. The DNA of the CDR3 is TGTGCCTGGACCGGACTAGCGTCTAGCACAGATACGCAGTATTTT. This sequence encodes CAWTGLASSTDTQYF.

The chain joins TRBV5-1 to TRBJ2-1; 11 nucleotides align to TRBD2. The J segment lost 10 bases and the V segment lost 4 bases, leaving 10 bases of the junction unmatched. The CDR3 has 15 amino acids. CDR1 is SGHRS, CDR2 YFSETQ, per germline. For the CDR3, the DNA is TGCGCCAGCAGCCCGGGACTAGCGGACTGGGGGGAGCAGTTCTTC. Translated, it gives CASSPGLADWGEQFF.

The rearrangement joins TRBV28 to TRBJ2-7, with TRBD1 matching 7 bases. Germline V gives CDR1 MDHEN, CDR2 SYDVKM. This CDR3 has 16 residues. Trimming at V came to 4 bases and at J to 1 base, leaving 10 bases not matched to a gene. CDR3 nucleotide sequence: TGTGCCAGCAGTTCGTTCGGGGACAGTCGGTCCTACGAGCAGTACTTC. It yields the protein CASSSFGDSRSYEQYF.

The chain carries TRBV30 and TRBJ1-2; weak D call: TRBD1 (5 bases). This CDR3 contains 13 residues. Germline assignment: CDR1 GTSNPN and CDR2 SVGIG (reference sequence). Trimming removed 0 bases from V and 6 bases from J, with 11 bases in between. In DNA form, the CDR3 reads TGTGCCTGGAGTGTTCAGGGTGAGGATGGCTACACCTTC. Its protein is CAWSVQGEDGYTF. The full variable domain, with the rest looked up from reference TRBV30 and TRBJ1-2, is SQTIHQWPATLVQPVGSPLSLECTVEGTSNPNLYWYRQAAGRGLQLLFYSVGIGQISSEVPQNLSASRPQDRQFILSSKKLLLSDSGFYLCAWSVQGEDGYTFGSGTRLTVV.

The rearrangement uses TRBV3-1 (or the pseudogene TRBV3-2) and TRBJ2-3, with 11 nucleotides matching TRBD2. This CDR3 region has 16 residues. The V gene's germline CDR1 is LGHDT and CDR2 YNNKEL (reference sequence). The J segment lost 4 bases and the V segment lost 4 bases, leaving 7 bases of the junction unmatched. The CDR3 nucleotides are TGTGCCAGCAGCCTGACTAGCGGGAACCAGGCAGATACGCAGTATTTT. Protein: CASSLTSGNQADTQYF.

This clone was detected only once. This chain's CDR3 is CAISEDRVREQYF. In DNA form, the CDR3 reads TGTGCCATCAGTGAGGACAGGGTTCGGGAGCAGTACTTC. The genes are TRBV10-3 and TRBJ2-7, with 7 bases aligning to TRBD1. The CDR3 length is 13 residues. The V and J ends lost 2 bases and 7 bases, in that order; junction bases with no gene match: 5. Germline values: CDR1 ENHRY, CDR2 SYGVKD.

This clone showed up just a few times. This chain joins TRBV6-5 and TRBJ2-7, with D possibly being TRBD2 (7 bases). The germline CDR1 and CDR2 sequences are MNHEY and SVGAGI. This CDR3 is 14 amino acids long. V shed 7 bases and J shed 6 bases, with 19 bases lying between them. The CDR3 sequence: CASTPRGGSGEQYF. The CDR3 coding sequence is TGTGCCAGCACTCCAAGGGGGGGGAGCGGCGAGCAGTACTTC.

The CDR3 sequence: CASSSAGQGGGGYTF. CDR3 nucleotide sequence: TGTGCCAGCAGCTCCGCGGGACAGGGAGGGGGTGGCTACACCTTC. V gene TRBV11-2 combines with J gene TRBJ1-2, with TRBD1 matching 9 bases. There are 15 residues in the CDR3. Germline V gene lookup returns CDR1 SGHAT and CDR2 FQNNGV. Trimming removed 4 bases from V and 7 bases from J; junction bases left unmatched: 10.

The CDR3 loop is CAWSGGENTEAFF. The CDR3 nucleotides are TGTGCCTGGAGTGGCGGAGAGAACACTGAAGCTTTCTTT. The V call is TRBV30, the J call TRBJ1-1; D gene ambiguous. The CDR3 is 13 amino acids. V shed 1 base and J shed 1 base, with 7 bases lying between them. CDR1 and CDR2 (germline): GTSNPN, SVGIG (reference sequence).

The count of this clone is one. This sequence joins TRBV6-5 and TRBJ2-1; 8 bases map to TRBD2. The V gene end was trimmed by 0 bases and the J gene end by 12 bases; junction bases not matched to a gene: 13. This CDR3 is 16 amino acids long. CDR1 and CDR2 (germline): MNHEY, SVGAGI. In nucleotides, the CDR3 is TGTGCCAGCAGTTACTCTTTCGGGAGGGCCACTCCGGTGCAGTTCTTC. It translates to CASSYSFGRATPVQFF.

The chain employs TRBV20-1 and TRBJ2-1; no firm D call. The CDR3 spans 9 residues. The V and J ends lost 7 bases and 9 bases respectively, with 7 bases between them. CDR1 is DFQATT, CDR2 SNEGSKA, per germline (reference sequence). The CDR3 nucleotides read TGCAGTGGAGGTAGTGAGCAGTTCTTC. It specifies CSGGSEQFF.

This clone showed up just once. The chain joins TRBV5-1 to TRBJ2-1; 8 nucleotides match TRBD2. This CDR3 region has 17 residues. V shed 4 bases and J 6 bases; nucleotides not matched to a gene: 15. Germline V gene sequence: CDR1 SGHRS, CDR2 YFSETQ. The CDR3 here is CASSLRPAGAKGNEQFF. The DNA for the CDR3 is TGCGCCAGCAGCCTGAGGCCAGCGGGAGCTAAGGGCAATGAGCAGTTCTTC.